Shown below are 27 T cell receptor beta chains from a single sample sequenced in a study of cytomegalovirus exposure and HLA in healthy donors (dated by TCRdb to about 2017). The library was produced with the immunoSEQ multiplex PCR assay. The multiplex PCR relied on a mix of 60 forward primers for TCR Vbeta segments and 13 reverse primers for TCR Jbeta segments. This is the immuneACCESS table as TCRdb keeps it, with only in-frame sequences that have V and J called. A part of the clones is gone; compared with another copy, unresolved V genes explain less than half, and the rest is unexplained. The table for this sample lists about 140,000 clones; roughly 79% of them were counted only once. The ten largest clones represent roughly 9.7% of the sample. The specimen sequenced was PBMCs. These TCRs come from a woman in her sixties or seventies in good health and CMV-seropositive.

The table lists this clone with a count of one. This chain joins TRBV4-1 and TRBJ2-3, with 7 bases that match TRBD2. The germline V gene has CDR1 MGHRA and CDR2 YSYEKL. CDR3 length: 14 amino acids. V lost 4 bases and J lost 3; bases outside the gene matches: 4. For the CDR3, the DNA is TGCGCCAGCAGCCTAGGGGAGGGAACAGATACGCAGTATTTT. Translated: CASSLGEGTDTQYF.

The V gene is TRBV5-6, the J gene TRBJ2-7; TRBD2 matches 7 bases. The V gene end was trimmed by 0 bases and the J gene end by 2 bases; junction bases not matched to a gene: 8. CDR3 length: 16 amino acids. Germline CDR1 reads SGHDT; CDR2 reads YYEEEE. The CDR3 nucleotides are TGTGCCAGCAGCTTGGGGGGAGCGGGGACCCCCTACGAGCAGTACTTC. Its translation: CASSLGGAGTPYEQYF. Full variable domain (remainder filled in from reference TRBV5-6 and TRBJ2-7): DAGVTQSPTHLIKTRGQQVTLRCSPKSGHDTVSWYQQALGQGPQFIFQYYEEEERQRGNFPDRFSGHQFPNYSSELNVNALLLGDSALYLCASSLGGAGTPYEQYFGPGTRLTVT.

The chain carries TRBV5-1 and TRBJ2-2, with 9 bases lining up with TRBD1. Germline V CDR1 and CDR2: SGHRS, YFSETQ. The CDR3 consists of 16 residues. The ends lost 1 base at V and 4 bases at J; junction bases unmatched: 5. CDR3 amino acids: CASSLTGGLVTGELFF. The CDR3 nucleotides read TGCGCCAGCAGCTTGACAGGGGGCTTGGTCACCGGGGAGCTGTTTTTT. Full variable domain (missing parts from reference TRBV5-1 and TRBJ2-2): KAGVTQTPRYLIKTRGQQVTLSCSPISGHRSVSWYQQTPGQGLQFLFEYFSETQRNKGNFPGRFSGRQFSNSRSEMNVSTLELGDSALYLCASSLTGGLVTGELFFGEGSRLTVL.

This chain connects TRBV7-8 to TRBJ2-5; D is ambiguous. Trimming cost V 0 bases and J 7 bases, with 15 bases left between them. Germline V lookup: CDR1 SGHVS, CDR2 FQNEAQ. The CDR3 length is 15 residues. CDR3 loop: CASSLAAFGPGTQYF. CDR3 sequence (DNA): TGTGCCAGCAGCTTAGCGGCTTTCGGTCCGGGGACCCAGTACTTC.

This clone was found once. The V gene is TRBV11-3, the J gene TRBJ1-1; no reliable D call. Germline V gene data show CDR1 as SGHNT and CDR2 as YENEEA. The V and J ends lost 4 bases and 1 base respectively, with 7 bases between them. CDR3 length equals 13 residues. CDR3 loop: CASSYQENTEAFF. CDR3 nucleotides: TGTGCCAGCAGCTATCAGGAGAACACTGAAGCTTTCTTT.

For the CDR3, the DNA is TGTGCCAGCAGCCTACAGGGGCCTGGCACCGGGGAGCTGTTTTTT. Amino acids: CASSLQGPGTGELFF. This chain joins TRBV14 and TRBJ2-2, with 7 bases lining up with TRBD1. The germline V gene encodes CDR1 SGHDN and CDR2 FVKESK. Trimming cost V 4 bases and J 4 bases; bases outside gene matches: 6. The CDR3 totals 15 residues.

Only one count was recorded for this clone. The rearrangement uses TRBV29-1 and TRBJ2-1, with D hard to call. The CDR3 covers 15 residues. Germline V gene sequence: CDR1 SQVTM, CDR2 ANQGSEA. Trimming left V 5 bases short and J 0 bases short, with 14 bases between. CDR3 bases: TGCAGCGTTACAGAAGATGGAAGCTCCTACAATGAGCAGTTCTTC. It is translated as CSVTEDGSSYNEQFF.

The chain recombines TRBV9 with TRBJ1-5; D possibly corresponds to TRBD1 (6 bases). The CDR3 loop spans 14 amino acids. The V end was cut by 0 bases, the J end by 7 bases, with 11 bases between. Germline lookup yields CDR1 SGDLS and CDR2 YYNGEE. The CDR3 coding sequence is TGTGCCAGCAGCGTAGAAGGGGGGGGCCAGCCCCAGCATTTT. It specifies CASSVEGGGQPQHF.

The chain carries TRBV28 and TRBJ2-5; 7 bases map to TRBD2. The V and J ends lost 5 bases and 5 bases, in that order; junction bases with no gene match: 8. The germline V gene has CDR1 MDHEN and CDR2 SYDVKM. The CDR3 spans 14 residues. The CDR3 DNA sequence: TGTGCCAGCAGTCTGGCGGGAGCGGGGGAGACCCAGTACTTC. Protein sequence: CASSLAGAGETQYF.

The J gene is TRBJ2-1, the V gene TRBV19, with TRBD2 identical over 9 bases. J lost 8 bases, V lost 2 bases, and 13 bases had no gene match. Germline CDR1 is LNHDA and CDR2 is SQIVND (reference sequence). This CDR3 comprises 17 residues. The CDR3, as DNA: TGTGCCAGTAGTATAAAGCCGGGACTAGCCAAATCGGATGAGCAGTTCTTC. This encodes CASSIKPGLAKSDEQFF.

The gene calls are TRBV27 and TRBJ1-2, with no clear D. Germline CDR1 is MNHEY and CDR2 is SMNVEV (reference sequence). Deletions cut 6 bases from V and 8 bases from J, with 16 bases between. The CDR3 is 13 residues long. The CDR3 protein is CASRGSTLGGYTF. In nucleotides, the CDR3 is TGTGCCAGCAGGGGGAGTACCTTGGGGGGCTACACCTTC.

The chain uses TRBV28 and TRBJ2-7; perhaps TRBD2 as D (5 bases). The CDR3 is made up of 12 amino acids. Germline CDR1 MDHEN, CDR2 SYDVKM. Trimming took off 5 bases at V and 9 bases at J, with 14 bases between the two ends. In DNA form, the CDR3 reads TGTGCCAGCAGTCCCCTCGGACTGTGGCAGTACTTC. Translation: CASSPLGLWQYF.

The V call is TRBV4-3, the J call TRBJ2-2; D is possibly TRBD1 (5 bases). The germline V and J ends were trimmed by 2 bases and 4 bases, with 14 bases remaining between them. There are 16 residues in the CDR3. CDR1 is LGHNA, CDR2 YSLEER, per germline. The CDR3, as DNA: TGCGCCAGCAGCCAACAGGCCTTAAGGGGCACCGGGGAGCTGTTTTTT. It specifies CASSQQALRGTGELFF.

The chain combines TRBV30 with TRBJ1-6; perhaps TRBD1 as D (6 bases). The CDR3 runs to 12 residues. Germline V gene data show CDR1 as GTSNPN and CDR2 as SVGIG (reference sequence). V lost 4 bases to trimming and J lost 10 bases, with 11 bases between them. CDR3 DNA: TGTGCCTGGAAGAAGGGGGAATCACCCCTCCACTTT. Translating it yields CAWKKGESPLHF.

V gene TRBV19 combines with J gene TRBJ1-5, with unresolved D. V lost 9 bases to trimming and J lost 2 bases, with 17 bases between them. Germline values: CDR1 LNHDA, CDR2 SQIVND (reference sequence). The CDR3 has 15 amino acids. This chain's CDR3 is CASTTPGSGNQPQHF. The CDR3 DNA is TGTGCCAGCACAACCCCAGGATCGGGCAATCAGCCCCAGCATTTT.

CDR3 sequence reads: CASRIAGEWETQYF. The CDR3 DNA sequence: TGCGCCAGCAGAATTGCTGGAGAATGGGAGACCCAGTACTTC. The gene calls are TRBV10-1 and TRBJ2-5; D gene ambiguous. With 6 bases removed from V and 5 bases from J, the gap between germline ends came to 16 bases. The CDR3 covers 14 residues. CDR1 is WNHNN and CDR2 is SYGVQD in the germline V gene (reference sequence).

This sequence joins TRBV6-5 and TRBJ2-6; D is undetermined. The CDR3 runs 16 residues. The germline V gene encodes CDR1 MNHEY and CDR2 SVGAGI. Trimming took 0 bases from V and 3 from J, leaving 9 bases between them. DNA of the CDR3: TGTGCCAGCAGTTACTCCGCCAGGTATGGGGCCAACGTCCTGACTTTC. Its protein is CASSYSARYGANVLTF.

The J gene is TRBJ2-3, the V gene TRBV6-1, with 10 bases aligning to TRBD1. Germline V gene sequence: CDR1 MNHNS, CDR2 SASEGT. Germline trimming cut 0 bases from V and 0 bases from J; bases unmatched to any gene: 6. There are 18 residues in the CDR3. CDR3 coding DNA: TGTGCCAGCAGTGAAGCGAGCGGACAGGGGGTAAGCACAGATACGCAGTATTTT. Protein sequence: CASSEASGQGVSTDTQYF.

The chain uses TRBV5-1 and TRBJ2-1; 9 bases fit TRBD2. The V gene end was trimmed by 4 bases and the J gene end by 6 bases; junction bases not matched to a gene: 11. The V gene's germline CDR1 is SGHRS and CDR2 YFSETQ. The CDR3 is 16 residues long. The CDR3 reads CASSRDGGRAPNEQFF. The CDR3 DNA follows: TGCGCCAGCAGCAGGGATGGCGGGAGGGCCCCCAATGAGCAGTTCTTC.

The V call is TRBV11-3, the J call TRBJ2-5, with TRBD2 matching 13 bases. The CDR3 is 18 amino acids. V trimming: 4 bases; J trimming: 2 bases; junction bases outside the gene matches: 10. Per germline, CDR1 SGHNT and CDR2 YENEEA. CDR3 region: CASSSPGLAGIGQETQYF. Here the CDR3 DNA reads TGTGCCAGCAGCTCTCCGGGACTAGCGGGAATCGGACAAGAGACCCAGTACTTC.

This chain connects TRBV7-6 to TRBJ2-3; 7 bases match TRBD2. Germline CDR1 is SGHVS and CDR2 is FNYEAQ. The CDR3 spans 15 residues. V lost 5 bases to trimming and J lost 7 bases; unmatched junction nucleotides: 12. CDR3: CASSIGLDSRNTQYF. In nucleotides, the CDR3 is TGTGCCAGCAGCATTGGACTAGACTCTCGAAATACGCAGTATTTT.

This clone was seen a handful of times. V is TRBV6-1 and J is TRBJ2-1, with 9 bases that match TRBD1. The CDR3 runs 17 residues. The trim removed 2 bases at V and 6 bases at J, leaving 11 bases unmatched. Germline loops: CDR1 MNHNS, CDR2 SASEGT. CDR3 DNA: TGTGCCAGCAGTGAATTCGACAGGACAGGGGAAGGCAATGAGCAGTTCTTC. Its protein product is CASSEFDRTGEGNEQFF.

CDR3 loop: CASSLRLAEYSGANVLTF. The CDR3 DNA reads TGTGCCAGCAGCCTAAGACTAGCGGAGTACTCTGGGGCCAACGTCCTGACTTTC. The V gene is TRBV11-3, the J gene TRBJ2-6, with 9 bases that match TRBD2. The CDR3 has 18 residues. Germline values: CDR1 SGHNT, CDR2 YENEEA. V was clipped by 5 bases and J by 0 bases; unmatched bases: 8.

The chain joins TRBV6-6 to TRBJ1-5; 9 bases fit TRBD1. The CDR3 sequence is 16 residues long. Looked up from germline, CDR1 is MNHNY and CDR2 is SVGAGI (reference sequence). Unmatched junction bases numbered 13, after V lost 6 bases and J lost 7 bases. The CDR3 sequence is CASSTQGAASKQPQHF. The CDR3 coding sequence is TGTGCCAGCAGCACACAGGGGGCGGCAAGTAAACAGCCCCAGCATTTT.

V usage is TRBV5-6 and J usage is TRBJ2-5; 7 nucleotides align to TRBD2. This CDR3 is 16 amino acids long. CDR1 is SGHDT and CDR2 is YYEEEE in the germline V gene. The ends lost 3 bases at V and 1 base at J; junction bases unmatched: 9. This CDR3 is CASSSPAGVGQETQYF. The CDR3 coding sequence is TGTGCCAGCAGCTCCCCCGCGGGAGTGGGCCAAGAGACCCAGTACTTC.

The genes are TRBV7-9 and TRBJ2-7; no definite D call. From germline, CDR1 is SEHNR and CDR2 FQNEAQ (reference sequence). V was clipped by 0 bases and J by 2 bases, with 8 bases between them. The CDR3 is 14 residues long. In nucleotides, the CDR3 is TGTGCCAGCAGCTTAGCGTCCCAAACCTACGAGCAGTACTTC. This translates into CASSLASQTYEQYF.

The CDR3 spells CASSPGHPYGYTF. The CDR3 coding sequence is TGTGCCAGCAGCCCGGGACACCCCTATGGCTACACCTTC. The rearrangement joins TRBV6-5 to TRBJ1-2; D perhaps matches TRBD1 (6 bases). Between the trimmed V and J ends, which lost 6 bases and 4 bases, there was a span of 12 bases. The CDR3 runs 13 residues. Germline assignment: CDR1 MNHEY and CDR2 SVGAGI.